This TCR beta chain was found in a study of control samples from healthy donors and cancer patients. Measured with immunoSEQ multiplex PCR; TCRdb has only the in-frame clones, and not every one. The profile shows 120,000 to 150,000 clones, under 95% of them singletons. Trimming shortened V by 8 bases and J by 6 bases, and 18 bases separated the two germline ends. The CDR3 runs to 14 residues. Germline V gene sequence: CDR1 LGHDT, CDR2 YNNKEL (reference sequence). The TCR was taken from a middle-aged man in good health. V usage is TRBV3-1 (or the pseudogene TRBV3-2) and J usage is TRBJ2-3, with a weak D call TRBD1 (5 bases). Material: blood. This chain's CDR3 is CASAGQGRSDTQYF. The DNA of the CDR3 is TGTGCCAGCGCCGGGCAGGGTCGGTCCGATACGCAGTATTTT.